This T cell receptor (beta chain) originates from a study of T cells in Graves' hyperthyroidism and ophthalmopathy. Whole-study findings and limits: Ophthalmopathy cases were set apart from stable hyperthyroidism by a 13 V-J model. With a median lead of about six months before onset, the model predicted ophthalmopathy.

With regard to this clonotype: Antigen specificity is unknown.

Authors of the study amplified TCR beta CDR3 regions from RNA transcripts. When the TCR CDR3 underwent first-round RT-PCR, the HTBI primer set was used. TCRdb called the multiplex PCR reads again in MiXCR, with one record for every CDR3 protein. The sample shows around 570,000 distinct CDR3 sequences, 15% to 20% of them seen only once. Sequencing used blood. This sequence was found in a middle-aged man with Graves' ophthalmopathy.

This chain's CDR3 is CASSGGTVSGNTIYF. The CDR3 nucleotides are TGTGCCAGCAGCGGGGGGACGGTCTCTGGAAACACCATATATTTT. The chain couples TRBV7-8 to TRBJ1-3; D may be TRBD1 (5 bases). The V gene's germline CDR1 is SGHVS and CDR2 FQNEAQ. This CDR3 contains 15 residues. V was trimmed by 5 bases and J by 0 bases, leaving 11 bases between them. Variable domain in full (rest from reference TRBV7-8 and TRBJ1-3): GAGVSQSPRYKVAKRGQDVALRCDPISGHVSLFWYQQALGQGPEFLTYFQNEAQLDKSGLPSDRFFAERPEGSVSTLKIQRTQQEDSAVYLCASSGGTVSGNTIYFGEGSWLTVV.